The rows below give T cell receptor beta chains drawn from one sample of a study of response to subunit inactivated influenza vaccine. TCRdb reanalysed the RT-PCR reads using MiXCR and keeps one entry per CDR3 protein. The table lists about 500,000 distinct CDR3 sequences, about 15% of them singletons. The material sequenced was CD4+ T cells sorted from PBMCs, taken less than 30 months after vaccination. These receptors were obtained from a man between 45 and 75 years old who received an inactivated influenza vaccine. Each CDR3 is given with its conserved first and last residue. Each record gives: D gene, clone size, V gene, J gene, CDR3 DNA, CDR3 protein. A D gene is named only where the DNA matches it firmly. Size is omitted from some rows. Given values are once, few, many or a class for expanded clones.

NA,NA,TRBV3-1,TRBJ1-1,TGTGCCAGCAGCCAAGGACAGTGGGGGACTGAAGCTTTCTTT,CASSQGQWGTEAFF
NA,few,TRBV3-1,TRBJ1-1,TGTGCCAGCAGCCACAGGGGCCCGATTAGCACTGAAGCTTTCTTT,CASSHRGPISTEAFF
TRBD1,few,TRBV20-1,TRBJ2-1,TGCAGTGCTTCCCTGGGACAGATTTCCAATGAGCAGTTCTTC,CSASLGQISNEQFF
NA,NA,TRBV7-8,TRBJ1-5,TGTGCCAGCAGCTTAAGGGTTTCAGGTCGGAATCAGCCCCAGCATTTT,CASSLRVSGRNQPQHF
NA,NA,TRBV20-1,TRBJ1-5,TGCAGTGCTACCCCGGCCTCATCGAGCAATCAGCCCCAGCATTTT,CSATPASSSNQPQHF
TRBD1,NA,TRBV5-1,TRBJ2-5,TGCGCCAGCAGGCAACAGGGGAACGAGGAGACCCAGTACTTC,CASRQQGNEETQYF
TRBD2,NA,TRBV5-4,TRBJ2-5,TGTGCCAGCAGCTGGGCCCTACTAGCGGGGGAAAGTGGGTTAAGGCAAGAGACCCAGTACTTC,CASSWALLAGESGLRQETQYF
NA,few,TRBV20-1,TRBJ1-6,TGCAGTGCACCGAGGGGGTCCGGCAGGGCGTATTCACCCCTCCACTTT,CSAPRGSGRAYSPLHF
NA,many,TRBV28,TRBJ1-2,TGTGCCAGCACTCCCCGGAACTATGGCTACACCTTC,CASTPRNYGYTF
NA,NA,TRBV6-2/TRBV6-3,TRBJ2-1,TGTGCCAGCAGGGGGATTACGACTAGGTCCTACAATGAGCAGTTCTTC,CASRGITTRSYNEQFF
NA,few,TRBV20-1,TRBJ2-5,TGCAGTGCTAGAATTGCGGAGCGGGAGACCCAGTACTTC,CSARIAERETQYF
NA,many,TRBV5-6,TRBJ1-1,TGTGCCAGCAGCTTGGGGGGGGTACCCGAAGCTTTCTTT,CASSLGGVPEAFF